The source of this TCR beta chain is a study of blood T cell repertoires in COVID-19. This clone showed up just once. The repertoire was sequenced with immunoSEQ multiplex PCR; TCRdb's copy has only in-frame clones and lacks some. The table has around 300,000 clones, 87% seen once. This receptor was taken from a man younger than 30 with active or convalescent COVID-19. Sequencing was carried out using peripheral blood.

The CDR3 DNA reads as TGTGCCAGCAGCGCAAAGTTCACAGGGGCCGACCTTAGCGGCACAGATACGCAGTATTTT. Its translation: CASSAKFTGADLSGTDTQYF. The V gene is TRBV3-1 (or the pseudogene TRBV3-2), the J gene TRBJ2-3; TRBD1 agrees at 7 bases. Germline CDR1 and CDR2: LGHDT and YNNKEL (reference sequence). J was trimmed by 1 base and V by 5 bases; bases with no gene match: 21. This CDR3 has 20 residues.